The sequence of this T cell receptor (beta chain) was determined in a study of T cells after yellow fever vaccination. Looking at the study overall: Preparing low-cell-number fractions relied on SMART-Seq v4 Ultra Low Input.

General study findings and limits: Weaker overall, the secondary response nonetheless peaked faster (day 5 versus 15). In post-booster samples, most primary-vaccination clones reappeared (around 95% CD4, over 70% CD8).

This clonotype was found many times. Its specificity is not known. Germline V gene lookup returns CDR1 MNHEY and CDR2 SVGEGT. CDR3 length: 15 amino acids. Trimming at V came to 4 bases and at J to 3 bases, leaving 4 bases not matched to a gene. A 5'RACE template-switching step, the method used to make TCR cDNA, added a universal primer site and UMIs. TCRdb analysed the 5' RACE reads with MiXCR anew, one entry per CDR3 protein. The profile covers 250,000 or so distinct CDR3 sequences, with approximately 3.8% appearing a single time and under 20% taken by the ten largest. The chain uses TRBV6-2 or TRBV6-3 and TRBJ2-3; 10 bases are a match to TRBD2. The sample in question was PBMCs, obtained 15 days after the yellow fever booster vaccination. The source of this sequence is a man between 18 and 29 years old who received the YFV17D yellow fever vaccine. CDR3 sequence (DNA): TGTGCCAGCAGTTCCGGTAGCGGGGGGACAGATACGCAGTATTTT. This gives the protein CASSSGSGGTDTQYF.